The 8 T cell receptor beta chains below were found in one sample sequenced in a study of T cell changes during pregnancy in multiple sclerosis. Libraries were prepared by immunoSEQ multiplex PCR; TCRdb keeps only in-frame clonotypes and omits some of them. The sample has some 70,000 clones; around nine tenths are singletons. Here the sequenced sample was peripheral blood, taken after pregnancy. The receptor source for this set is a female donor in good health, enrolled as a control in a pregnancy study.

The chain links TRBV7-8 to TRBJ2-1; no reliable D call. Looked up from germline, CDR1 is SGHVS and CDR2 is FQNEAQ. V gave up 5 bases and J gave up 4 bases, with 12 bases separating them. The CDR3 extends over 14 amino acids. CDR3 nucleotides: TGTGCCAGCAGCCCGTCACTACGATACAATGAGCAGTTCTTC. As protein: CASSPSLRYNEQFF.

The rearrangement joins TRBV9 to TRBJ2-2; D gene uncertain. With 4 bases removed from V and 1 base from J, the gap between germline ends came to 17 bases. The CDR3 extends over 17 amino acids. CDR1 SGDLS and CDR2 YYNGEE come from the germline V gene. The CDR3 loop is CASSPASPGRNTGELFF. CDR3 in DNA: TGTGCCAGCAGCCCAGCCAGTCCAGGCAGGAACACCGGGGAGCTGTTTTTT.

This clone was counted once. The rearrangement links TRBV29-1 to TRBJ2-1; D call uncertain. The germline V and J ends were trimmed by 4 bases and 0 bases, with 10 bases remaining between them. The CDR3 length is 14 residues. Looked up from germline, CDR1 is SQVTM and CDR2 is ANQGSEA. The CDR3 bases are TGCAGCGTTGTCGTCTTTAGCTCCTACAATGAGCAGTTCTTC. This codes for CSVVVFSSYNEQFF.

This clone was counted once. The chain uses TRBV19 and TRBJ2-1; D is possibly TRBD1 (5 bases). The V end lost 3 bases, the J end lost 8 bases, and 14 bases lay between the germline ends. Germline assignment: CDR1 LNHDA and CDR2 SQIVND (reference sequence). The CDR3 totals 14 residues. CDR3 nucleotide sequence: TGTGCCAGTAGTATCTTCGACAGTAAGGATGAGCAGTTCTTC. Protein sequence: CASSIFDSKDEQFF.

The chain carries TRBV28 and TRBJ2-5; 7 positions agree with TRBD1. Germline-derived CDR1 and CDR2 are MDHEN and SYDVKM. V was pared by 9 bases and J by 6 bases, with 7 bases of the junction left unmatched. The length of the CDR3 is 12 residues. The CDR3 DNA is TGTGCCAGTCAAGAGACAGGGAAGACCCAGTACTTC. This gives the protein CASQETGKTQYF.

In its sample, this clone was seen once. The chain carries TRBV5-1 and TRBJ1-4; D is uncertain. The CDR3 is 16 residues long. Per germline, CDR1 SGHRS and CDR2 YFSETQ. V gave up 4 bases and J gave up 0 bases, with 13 bases separating them. As DNA, the CDR3 is TGCGCCAGCAGCGCAACAGTTCGAGCAACTAATGAAAAACTGTTTTTT. It specifies CASSATVRATNEKLFF. Supplemented by reference TRBV5-1 and TRBJ1-4, the full variable domain reads KAGVTQTPRYLIKTRGQQVTLSCSPISGHRSVSWYQQTPGQGLQFLFEYFSETQRNKGNFPGRFSGRQFSNSRSEMNVSTLELGDSALYLCASSATVRATNEKLFFGSGTQLSVL.

This clone has a handful of counts. This chain links TRBV4-3 with TRBJ2-7; possibly TRBD1 for D (6 bases). This CDR3 is built from 16 residues. CDR1 is LGHNA and CDR2 is YSLEER in the germline V gene. V lost 0 bases and J lost 2, with 14 bases in between. Here the CDR3 reads CASSQDQSDRPYEQYF. Written as DNA, the CDR3 is TGCGCCAGCAGCCAAGATCAATCCGACAGGCCCTACGAGCAGTACTTC.

This chain connects TRBV18 to TRBJ1-4; TRBD1 aligns across 9 bases. The junction had 8 bases not matched to a gene; V was cut back by 4 bases and J by 5 bases. CDR1 is KGHSH and CDR2 is LQKENI in the germline V gene. CDR3 length: 16 amino acids. The DNA of the CDR3 is TGTGCCAGCTCACACTTACAGGGGGCGGAGAATGAAAAACTGTTTTTT. It codes for CASSHLQGAENEKLFF.